These T cell receptor beta chains were read from a single sample in a study of T cell repertoires in cytomegalovirus infection. Their antigen targets remain unknown. TCRdb analysed the reads with MiXCR anew, one entry per CDR3 protein. The data hold around 570,000 distinct CDR3 sequences, with about 40% observed a single time. Sequences were derived from cultured PBMCs, sampled from culture after CMV antigen stimulation. The receptors shown here come from a human donor in good health (CMV status not recorded). Some clones in this sample may be carry-over from other donors' samples. Each CDR3 is given with its conserved first and last residue. A D gene is named only where the DNA matches it firmly. Rows give clone size only sometimes, using once, few, many, or a class for an expanded clone.

V gene: TRBV5-1; D gene: .; clone size: .; J gene: TRBJ1-3; CDR3 protein: CASSLGDTGNTIYF; CDR3 DNA: TGCGCCAGCAGCTTGGGGGACACTGGAAACACCATATATTTT
V gene: TRBV6-6; D gene: .; clone size: .; J gene: TRBJ1-5; CDR3 protein: CASSVGDQPQHF; CDR3 DNA: TGTGCCAGCAGTGTGGGGGATCAGCCCCAGCATTTT
V gene: TRBV12-3/TRBV12-4; D gene: TRBD1; clone size: .; J gene: TRBJ1-2; CDR3 protein: CASSLHRTGGADYTF; CDR3 DNA: TGTGCCAGCAGTTTACATAGGACAGGGGGCGCGGATTACACCTTC
V gene: TRBV7-9; D gene: .; clone size: .; J gene: TRBJ1-2; CDR3 protein: CASSLATWETGYTF; CDR3 DNA: TGTGCCAGCAGCTTAGCGACGTGGGAGACGGGCTACACCTTC
V gene: TRBV7-6; D gene: .; clone size: .; J gene: TRBJ2-1; CDR3 protein: CASSLLRESYNEQFF; CDR3 DNA: TGTGCCAGCAGCTTATTACGGGAGAGCTACAATGAGCAGTTCTTC
V gene: TRBV12-3/TRBV12-4; D gene: .; clone size: once; J gene: TRBJ1-5; CDR3 protein: CASSPFGGGERYQPQHF; CDR3 DNA: TGTGCCAGCAGCCCATTTGGCGGGGGGGAGAGGTATCAGCCCCAGCATTTT
V gene: TRBV20-1; D gene: .; clone size: .; J gene: TRBJ1-2; CDR3 protein: CSAGPFDGYTF; CDR3 DNA: TGCAGTGCCGGGCCGTTTGATGGCTACACCTTC
V gene: TRBV12-3/TRBV12-4; D gene: .; clone size: few; J gene: TRBJ1-1; CDR3 protein: CASSLVSGVNTEAFF; CDR3 DNA: TGTGCCAGCAGTTTGGTATCGGGAGTGAACACTGAAGCTTTCTTT
V gene: TRBV12-3/TRBV12-4; D gene: .; clone size: few; J gene: TRBJ1-1; CDR3 protein: CASRINTEAFF; CDR3 DNA: TGTGCCAGCAGAATAAACACTGAAGCTTTCTTT
V gene: TRBV3-1; D gene: .; clone size: .; J gene: TRBJ2-1; CDR3 protein: CASSQDMRGPHNEQFF; CDR3 DNA: TGTGCCAGCAGCCAAGACATGCGGGGGCCACACAATGAGCAGTTCTTC
V gene: TRBV7-2; D gene: .; clone size: .; J gene: TRBJ1-5; CDR3 protein: CASSLALSSPPQHF; CDR3 DNA: TGTGCCAGCAGCTTAGCGCTGAGCTCTCCGCCCCAGCATTTT
V gene: TRBV7-2; D gene: .; clone size: .; J gene: TRBJ1-1; CDR3 protein: CASSLVLGPGTEAFF; CDR3 DNA: TGTGCCAGCAGCTTAGTACTGGGTCCTGGCACTGAAGCTTTCTTT
V gene: TRBV7-9; D gene: .; clone size: .; J gene: TRBJ1-6; CDR3 protein: CASSLDGVKLNSPLHF; CDR3 DNA: TGTGCCAGCAGCCTGGATGGGGTAAAGCTCAATTCACCCCTCCACTTT
V gene: TRBV5-5; D gene: .; clone size: .; J gene: TRBJ2-1; CDR3 protein: CASSLWGGLISSSYNEQFF; CDR3 DNA: TGTGCCAGCAGCTTATGGGGGGGCCTTATTTCGAGCTCCTACAATGAGCAGTTCTTC
V gene: TRBV30; D gene: .; clone size: once; J gene: TRBJ2-2; CDR3 protein: CAWSTWVNRNTGELFF; CDR3 DNA: TGTGCCTGGAGTACCTGGGTGAATCGGAACACCGGGGAGCTGTTTTTT
V gene: TRBV4-1; D gene: .; clone size: .; J gene: TRBJ2-1; CDR3 protein: CASSQGLNNEQFF; CDR3 DNA: TGCGCCAGCAGCCAGGGTCTGAACAATGAGCAGTTCTTC
V gene: TRBV7-9; D gene: TRBD2; clone size: .; J gene: TRBJ2-1; CDR3 protein: CASSPSGNGSYNEQFF; CDR3 DNA: TGTGCCAGCAGCCCGAGCGGGAATGGCTCCTACAATGAGCAGTTCTTC
V gene: TRBV7-2; D gene: .; clone size: .; J gene: TRBJ2-2; CDR3 protein: CASNFGGAGELFF; CDR3 DNA: TGTGCCAGCAATTTTGGGGGGGCTGGGGAGCTGTTTTTT
V gene: TRBV7-8; D gene: .; clone size: .; J gene: TRBJ2-7; CDR3 protein: CASSSGHNYEQYF; CDR3 DNA: TGTGCCAGCAGTTCGGGACACAACTACGAGCAGTACTTC
V gene: TRBV19; D gene: TRBD1; clone size: .; J gene: TRBJ1-5; CDR3 protein: CASSISERGPVNQPQHF; CDR3 DNA: TGTGCCAGTAGTATATCGGAGAGGGGGCCGGTCAATCAGCCCCAGCATTTT
V gene: TRBV5-4; D gene: .; clone size: .; J gene: TRBJ2-1; CDR3 protein: CASSLRAIDNEQFF; CDR3 DNA: TGTGCCAGCAGCTTGCGTGCCATTGACAATGAGCAGTTCTTC
V gene: TRBV20-1; D gene: TRBD1; clone size: few; J gene: TRBJ1-4; CDR3 protein: CSAIDVRGLEKLFF; CDR3 DNA: TGCAGTGCTATTGACGTTAGGGGGCTGGAAAAACTGTTTTTT
V gene: TRBV4-3; D gene: .; clone size: .; J gene: TRBJ1-1; CDR3 protein: CASSQDRSVNTEAFF; CDR3 DNA: TGCGCCAGCAGCCAAGATCGGTCAGTGAACACTGAAGCTTTCTTT
V gene: TRBV7-8; D gene: .; clone size: .; J gene: TRBJ2-5; CDR3 protein: CASSFGGSARKETQYF; CDR3 DNA: TGTGCCAGCAGCTTCGGCGGCTCGGCTCGTAAAGAGACCCAGTACTTC
V gene: TRBV5-6; D gene: .; clone size: few; J gene: TRBJ1-2; CDR3 protein: CASSRRELYGYTF; CDR3 DNA: TGTGCCAGCAGCCGCAGGGAACTCTATGGCTACACCTTC
V gene: TRBV12-3/TRBV12-4; D gene: .; clone size: .; J gene: TRBJ2-7; CDR3 protein: CASSFAGPAGEQYF; CDR3 DNA: TGTGCCAGCAGTTTTGCCGGGCCTGCGGGGGAGCAGTACTTC
V gene: TRBV12-3/TRBV12-4; D gene: .; clone size: .; J gene: TRBJ1-5; CDR3 protein: CASSSQENQPQHF; CDR3 DNA: TGTGCCAGCAGTTCACAGGAAAATCAGCCCCAGCATTTT
V gene: TRBV7-9; D gene: TRBD2; clone size: .; J gene: TRBJ2-1; CDR3 protein: CDSRGLAAPPNEQFF; CDR3 DNA: TGTGACAGCAGGGGACTAGCGGCCCCTCCAAATGAGCAGTTCTTC
V gene: TRBV7-9; D gene: .; clone size: .; J gene: TRBJ2-5; CDR3 protein: CASSRGIPGQETQYF; CDR3 DNA: TGTGCCAGCAGCAGAGGCATTCCCGGCCAAGAGACCCAGTACTTC
V gene: TRBV11-2; D gene: .; clone size: few; J gene: TRBJ1-3; CDR3 protein: CASSLRGGTYGNTIYF; CDR3 DNA: TGTGCCAGCAGCTTAAGAGGGGGGACCTACGGAAACACCATATATTTT
V gene: TRBV7-6; D gene: .; clone size: once; J gene: TRBJ1-2; CDR3 protein: CASSMDEGDGYTF; CDR3 DNA: TGTGCCAGCAGCATGGACGAGGGGGATGGCTACACCTTC